Each of the 4 T cell receptor beta chains below was sequenced from the same sample in a study of blood T cell repertoires in COVID-19. The protocol was immunoSEQ multiplex PCR, while the TCRdb copy is restricted to in-frame clones and leaves out a portion. The sample includes nearly 250,000 clones, roughly 82% of them seen just once. Sequenced input: peripheral blood. Receptor source: a woman aged 80 or over with COVID-19, enrolled during active disease.

This chain connects TRBV7-9 to TRBJ1-3, with D unresolved. The CDR3 totals 12 residues. Trimming cost V 4 bases and J 3 bases, with 4 bases left between them. Per germline, CDR1 SEHNR and CDR2 FQNEAQ (reference sequence). In nucleotides, the CDR3 is TGTGCCAGCAGCTATAATGGAAACACCATATATTTT. Its translation is CASSYNGNTIYF. Full variable domain (missing parts from reference TRBV7-9 and TRBJ1-3): DTGVSQNPRHKITKRGQNVTFRCDPISEHNRLYWYRQTLGQGPEFLTYFQNEAQLEKSRLLSDRFSAERPKGSFSTLEIQRTEQGDSAMYLCASSYNGNTIYFGEGSWLTVV.

The chain joins TRBV10-3 to TRBJ2-2; the match to TRBD2 covers 14 bases. The CDR3 runs 20 residues. Germline CDR1 ENHRY, CDR2 SYGVKD. Trimming took 8 bases from V and 2 from J; bases not matched to a gene: 16. CDR3 in amino acids: CAIAHSLSGLAGANTGELFF. The DNA for the CDR3 is TGTGCCATCGCCCACTCACTCTCGGGACTAGCGGGGGCAAACACCGGGGAGCTGTTTTTT.

The V and J genes are TRBV28 and TRBJ1-1, with TRBD1 identical over 8 bases. V shed 4 bases, J shed 5 bases, and the junction held 9 bases outside the gene matches. The CDR3 contains 15 residues. Germline V gives CDR1 MDHEN, CDR2 SYDVKM. The CDR3 coding sequence is TGTGCCAGCAGTTCCCACGACAGGGGTTTGACTGAAGCTTTCTTT. Translation gives CASSSHDRGLTEAFF.

The chain uses TRBV3-1 (or the pseudogene TRBV3-2) and TRBJ2-2, with no clear D. V lost 0 bases and J lost 2, with 19 bases in between. This CDR3 is built from 19 residues. Germline-derived CDR1 and CDR2 are LGHDT and YNNKEL (reference sequence). The CDR3 sequence is CASSQEEDSYTKNTGELFF. CDR3 sequence (DNA): TGTGCCAGCAGCCAAGAAGAAGACTCTTATACGAAAAACACCGGGGAGCTGTTTTTT.